A selection of T cell receptor beta chains follows, all from one sample in a study of T cell repertoires in cytomegalovirus infection. TCRdb passed the reads through MiXCR, listing each CDR3 protein once. The sample gives about 740,000 distinct CDR3 sequences, roughly a third of which show up once; 18% is in the top ten. Their recognized antigens are unknown. This specimen consisted of cultured PBMCs, obtained from culture after CMV antigen stimulation. The receptors stem from a human donor in good health (CMV status not recorded). Some clones in this sample may be carry-over from other donors' samples. Both conserved end residues are part of each CDR3. A D gene is named only where the DNA matches it firmly. Not every row has a clone size; where given, it reads once, few, many or a size class.

CDR3aa,CDR3nt,j_gene,d_gene,v_gene,abundance
CASSLMGRGSLAKNIQYF,TGTGCCAGCAGCTTAATGGGCAGAGGATCTTTAGCCAAAAACATTCAGTACTTC,TRBJ2-4,.,TRBV7-2,many
CSARDPRQAPNEKLFF,TGCAGTGCTAGAGACCCCAGACAGGCACCTAATGAAAAACTGTTTTTT,TRBJ1-4,.,TRBV20-1,.
CASSLTGSLTYEQYF,TGTGCCAGCAGTCTGACAGGTTCTCTGACCTACGAGCAGTACTTC,TRBJ2-7,.,TRBV6-2/TRBV6-3,.
CASSRTGDSPLHF,TGTGCCAGTTCTCGGACAGGAGACTCACCCCTCCACTTT,TRBJ1-6,TRBD1,TRBV19,.
CASSMAAGVGWYEQFF,TGTGCCAGTAGTATGGCAGCGGGAGTCGGGTGGTATGAGCAGTTCTTC,TRBJ2-1,TRBD2,TRBV19,.
CASSLPGGTYEQYF,TGCGCCAGCAGCTTGCCCGGGGGTACCTACGAGCAGTACTTC,TRBJ2-7,.,TRBV5-1,.
CSALSGTRTYNEQFF,TGCAGCGCACTGAGCGGGACACGGACTTACAATGAGCAGTTCTTC,TRBJ2-1,.,TRBV29-1,.
CASSRQTEAFF,TGTGCCAGCAGTCGGCAGACTGAAGCTTTCTTT,TRBJ1-1,.,TRBV6-2/TRBV6-3,few
CASRHGGEGNTIYF,TGTGCCAGCAGGCACGGGGGGGAAGGAAACACCATATATTTT,TRBJ1-3,.,TRBV28,.
CASRLRTYNEQFF,TGTGCCAGCAGACTACGAACCTACAATGAGCAGTTCTTC,TRBJ2-1,.,TRBV12-3/TRBV12-4,.
CASIHRGLGDTQYF,TGTGCCAGCATACACAGGGGCCTGGGAGATACGCAGTATTTT,TRBJ2-3,TRBD1,TRBV5-5,.
CASSPPGISGNTIYF,TGTGCCAGCAGCCCACCAGGGATCTCCGGAAACACCATATATTTT,TRBJ1-3,.,TRBV7-4,many
CASSRGRSGNYNEQFF,TGTGCCAGCAGCCGGGGCAGGAGCGGGAACTACAATGAGCAGTTCTTC,TRBJ2-1,TRBD2,TRBV7-9,.
CASSYSGGFQETQYF,TGTGCCAGCAGCTATAGCGGGGGGTTCCAAGAGACCCAGTACTTC,TRBJ2-5,TRBD2,TRBV5-4,.
CASSQDGGLETQYF,TGTGCCAGCAGCCAGGACGGGGGACTAGAGACCCAGTACTTC,TRBJ2-5,.,TRBV7-2,.
CASSLVGRQGAQPQHF,TGTGCCAGCAGCTTGGTTGGACGACAGGGGGCTCAGCCCCAGCATTTT,TRBJ1-5,TRBD1,TRBV5-5,.
CASSLGPGSGRAPPEQFF,TGTGCCAGCAGCTTAGGTCCAGGTAGCGGGAGGGCACCCCCTGAGCAGTTCTTC,TRBJ2-1,TRBD2,TRBV7-2,many
CAISKEGGRGYEQYF,TGTGCCATCAGCAAAGAGGGGGGCAGGGGCTACGAGCAGTACTTC,TRBJ2-7,.,TRBV10-3,few
CASSYSGSRYNEQFF,TGTGCCAGCAGCTATAGCGGGAGTAGGTACAATGAGCAGTTCTTC,TRBJ2-1,TRBD2,TRBV7-6,.
CASRASGANVLTF,TGTGCCAGCAGGGCCTCTGGGGCCAACGTCCTGACTTTC,TRBJ2-6,.,TRBV7-9,.
CSAGRDNTRNSPLHF,TGCAGTGCTGGAAGGGACAATACTAGGAATTCACCCCTCCACTTT,TRBJ1-6,.,TRBV20-1,.
CASSIAGGGWVREQYF,TGTGCCAGTAGTATAGCAGGGGGCGGCTGGGTACGCGAGCAGTACTTC,TRBJ2-7,TRBD1,TRBV19,.
CASSLSGTTGGVSYGYTF,TGTGCCAGCAGCTTGTCGGGGACAACTGGCGGTGTTAGCTATGGCTACACCTTC,TRBJ1-2,.,TRBV5-5,.
CAGHQGIGEKLFF,TGTGCCGGACACCAGGGAATAGGTGAAAAACTGTTTTTT,TRBJ1-4,.,TRBV2,few
CASRRARNTEAFF,TGTGCCAGCAGAAGGGCACGAAACACTGAAGCTTTCTTT,TRBJ1-1,.,TRBV28,.
CASSLQKNTEAFF,TGTGCCAGCTCACTCCAGAAGAACACTGAAGCTTTCTTT,TRBJ1-1,.,TRBV18,.
CASNYHRGGTGELFF,TGTGCCAGCAACTACCACCGTGGGGGCACCGGGGAGCTGTTTTTT,TRBJ2-2,.,TRBV7-9,few
CSARKFKGDFTLTGELFF,TGCAGTGCTAGAAAATTTAAAGGAGATTTCACTTTAACCGGGGAGCTGTTTTTT,TRBJ2-2,.,TRBV20-1,.
CASSQAYGAGSYTF,TGTGCCAGCAGCCAAGCCTACGGAGCGGGCAGCTACACCTTC,TRBJ1-2,.,TRBV3-1,.
CASSFGWDSYEQYF,TGTGCCAGCAGCTTCGGGTGGGACTCCTACGAGCAGTACTTC,TRBJ2-7,.,TRBV7-9,.
CATPASPLETNVLTF,TGTGCCACCCCGGCCAGTCCTCTCGAGACCAACGTCCTGACTTTC,TRBJ2-6,.,TRBV6-1,many
CSASGDRANQPQHF,TGCAGTGCTAGCGGGGACAGGGCCAATCAGCCCCAGCATTTT,TRBJ1-5,TRBD1,TRBV20-1,few
CASSLIRDSRGETYEQYF,TGTGCCAGCAGCTTAATAAGGGACTCCCGCGGTGAGACCTACGAGCAGTACTTC,TRBJ2-7,.,TRBV7-8,.
CASSEFRVITEAFF,TGTGCCAGCAGTGAATTCAGGGTGATTACTGAAGCTTTCTTT,TRBJ1-1,.,TRBV2,.
CASSLRDGVNTEAFF,TGTGCCAGCAGCTTACGGGACGGGGTGAACACTGAAGCTTTCTTT,TRBJ1-1,.,TRBV7-6,.
CASSIFGATADGYTF,TGTGCCAGTAGTATATTTGGGGCCACCGCCGATGGCTACACCTTC,TRBJ1-2,.,TRBV19,once
CASSLAGLAGIAKNIQYF,TGTGCCAGCAGCCTAGCGGGACTAGCGGGGATAGCCAAAAACATTCAGTACTTC,TRBJ2-4,TRBD2,TRBV7-2,few
CASSQRAAARGGNTIYF,TGCGCCAGCAGCCAACGGGCCGCGGCACGAGGTGGAAACACCATATATTTT,TRBJ1-3,.,TRBV4-1,.
CSGGELNTGELFF,TGCAGCGGGGGGGAACTGAACACCGGGGAGCTGTTTTTT,TRBJ2-2,.,TRBV29-1,few
CSARSPASDDYEQYF,TGCAGTGCTAGATCACCTGCTAGCGACGACTACGAGCAGTACTTC,TRBJ2-7,.,TRBV20-1,.